The TCR beta chain described here comes from a study of radiotherapy plus CTLA-4 blockade in lung cancer. Across the whole study: Objective responses arose in about 18% of patients, and approximately 31% experienced disease control. Whole-study findings and limits: Radiotherapy plus ipilimumab was followed by expansion in blood of tumor-derived TCR clones.

Here immunoSEQ multiplex PCR was the method, and the copy in TCRdb shows in-frame clones only, minus some. The repertoire has some 70,000 clones, roughly 85% of them found once; the top ten carry 8.5% to 10%. This CDR3 is built from 15 residues. J was trimmed by 4 bases and V by 3 bases; bases with no gene match: 5. Germline-derived CDR1 and CDR2 are SGDLS and YYNGEE. Comments on this clone: Antigen: not known.

Receiving focal radiation plus CTLA-4 blockade with ipilimumab were patients who had chemo-refractory metastatic non-small-cell lung cancer. Source: peripheral blood, taken from a patient treated with radiotherapy plus ipilimumab. The origin of this receptor is a human donor with non-small cell lung cancer who had a complete response to radiotherapy plus ipilimumab. The V and J genes are TRBV9 and TRBJ1-4, with TRBD1 matching over 8 bases. The CDR3 sequence: CASSDPGQVNEKLFF. The CDR3 DNA reads as TGTGCCAGCAGCGACCCGGGACAGGTTAATGAAAAACTGTTTTTT.